This is a list of T cell receptor beta chains from one sample in a study of spatial heterogeneity in lung cancer. TCRdb itself ran the 5' RACE reads through MiXCR, one entry per CDR3 protein. The sample shows about 48,000 distinct CDR3 sequences, 5.3% of them seen only once. The input for sequencing was PBMCs, taken at surgery. The receptor source for this set is a male donor with early-stage non-small cell lung cancer. CDR3s include the opening cysteine and the closing phenylalanine or tryptophan. Fields, in order: J gene, V gene, clone size, D gene, CDR3 DNA, CDR3 protein. The D gene is left open where the match is weak. Some rows mark clone size as missing; the rest say once, few, many or name a class of expanded clone.

>TRBJ1-3|TRBV7-6|many|TRBD1
TGTGCCAGCAGCTTAGTTTGGGGACAGGGACCAGCCTCTGGAAACACCATATATTTT
CASSLVWGQGPASGNTIYF
>TRBJ2-5|TRBV12-3/TRBV12-4|few|-
TGTGCCAGCAGTCACCTCGTGATAGCGCAAGAGACCCAGTACTTC
CASSHLVIAQETQYF
>TRBJ2-3|TRBV24-1|many|-
TGTGCCACCAGTGGAGGAGCCTCTAGCACAGATACGCAGTATTTT
CATSGGASSTDTQYF
>TRBJ1-5|TRBV20-1|many|TRBD1
TGCAGTGCTAGTGGAGGGGGCCGGCAGCCCCAGCATTTT
CSASGGGRQPQHF
>TRBJ2-1|TRBV4-1|many|TRBD2
TGCGCCAGCAGCCAGCCGGGACTAGAGAGGAATGAGCAGTTCTTC
CASSQPGLERNEQFF
>TRBJ2-2|TRBV27|many|-
TGTGCCAGCAGTCCCCAGACAGGGAACACCGGGGAGCTGTTTTTT
CASSPQTGNTGELFF
>TRBJ2-1|TRBV20-1|many|-
TGCAGTGCTATGGTGCCGGCAACTGAGCAGTTCTTC
CSAMVPATEQFF
>TRBJ2-3|TRBV28|many|TRBD1
TGTGCCAGCAGTTTCCCCCAGGGGGCAGCTAGCACAGATACGCAGTATTTT
CASSFPQGAASTDTQYF
>TRBJ2-7|TRBV10-2|many|TRBD1
TGCGCCAGCAGAAAACAGGGGTTATCGGACGAGCAGTACTTC
CASRKQGLSDEQYF
>TRBJ2-3|TRBV11-1|many|-
TGTGCCAGCAGCCCCGACCCCACAGATACGCAGTATTTT
CASSPDPTDTQYF
>TRBJ2-1|TRBV12-5|many|TRBD2
TGTGCTAGTGGTTTTTTCCTAGCGGGAGGGCTCTCCTACAATGAGCAGTTCTTC
CASGFFLAGGLSYNEQFF
>TRBJ1-5|TRBV2|many|-
TGTGCCAGCAGTGAAGTGGGGGGCAATCAGCCCCAGCATTTT
CASSEVGGNQPQHF
>TRBJ1-2|TRBV7-6|many|-
TGTGCCAGCAGCTTAAAGCAAGCTGGCTATGGCTACACCTTC
CASSLKQAGYGYTF
>TRBJ2-1|TRBV5-4|many|TRBD2
TGTGCCAGCAGCTGGGACCTGACTAGCGGGAGGGCCCGGTTCTTC
CASSWDLTSGRARFF
>TRBJ2-1|TRBV5-5|many|-
TGTGCCAGCAGCCCGGTCTACAATGAGCAGTTCTTC
CASSPVYNEQFF
>TRBJ1-2|TRBV7-9|many|-
TGTGCCAGCAGCCCAACAGAAAACTATGGCTACACCTTC
CASSPTENYGYTF
>TRBJ2-2|TRBV18|many|-
TGTGCCAGCTCACCAAGGAGGGGCGACCCGAACACCGGGGAGCTGTTTTTT
CASSPRRGDPNTGELFF
>TRBJ2-1|TRBV12-5|many|-
TGTGCTAGTGGTCCCACCGGGACGACATACAATGAGCAGTTCTTC
CASGPTGTTYNEQFF
>TRBJ2-5|TRBV7-2|many|-
TGTGCCAGCAGCCGGGACTTTCAAGAGACCCAGTACTTC
CASSRDFQETQYF
>TRBJ1-1|TRBV12-3/TRBV12-4|few|-
TGTGCCAGCAGTCGGGGGGCTAACACTGAAGCTTTCTTT
CASSRGANTEAFF
>TRBJ2-7|TRBV20-1|many|-
TGCAGTGCTAGGGATAACAGGGTTCGGAACGAGCAGTACTTC
CSARDNRVRNEQYF
>TRBJ2-7|TRBV5-1|few|TRBD1
TGCGCCAGCAGCTCGGGACAGCTTCTAAGCTACGAGCAGTACTTC
CASSSGQLLSYEQYF
>TRBJ2-3|TRBV5-1|-|-
TGCGCCAGCAGCTTGGGCCCCACAGGTATTAGCACAGATACGCAGTATTTT
CASSLGPTGISTDTQYF
>TRBJ2-3|TRBV7-2|many|TRBD2
TGTGCCAGCAGCTTAGCTACGGGAGGAGATACGCAGTATTTT
CASSLATGGDTQYF
>TRBJ2-5|TRBV5-1|many|-
TGCGCCAGCAGCCCCCGTTCGGGACGATACCAAGAGACCCAGTACTTC
CASSPRSGRYQETQYF
>TRBJ2-3|TRBV7-2|many|-
TGTGCCAGCAGCTTGGGGGGACTTCTATATACGCAGTATTTT
CASSLGGLLYTQYF
>TRBJ2-7|TRBV4-1|many|-
TGCGCCAGCAGCCAAGATGGGCAAGTCGGCAACGAGCAGTACTTC
CASSQDGQVGNEQYF
>TRBJ2-5|TRBV2|many|-
TGTGCCAGCACCTCCCCCGGGACCGGGTTACGAGAGACCCAGTACTTC
CASTSPGTGLRETQYF
>TRBJ2-1|TRBV4-1|-|TRBD1
TGCGCCAGCAGCCATCAATTCTCACCGGACAGGGGGCTGGATGAGCAGTTCTTC
CASSHQFSPDRGLDEQFF
>TRBJ2-6|TRBV20-1|many|TRBD1
TGCAGTGCTAGACAGGGGGCATCTGGGGCCAACGTCCTGACTTTC
CSARQGASGANVLTF
>TRBJ2-1|TRBV5-1|many|TRBD2
TGCGCCAGCAGCCTAGGACTAGCGGGGACATACAATGAGCAGTTCTTC
CASSLGLAGTYNEQFF
>TRBJ1-6|TRBV5-4|many|-
TGTGCCAGCAGTCCCGGCGGGTCACCCCTCCACTTT
CASSPGGSPLHF
>TRBJ2-7|TRBV6-2/TRBV6-3|many|-
TGTGCCAGCAGCCCAGGGATGATACGCCCCTCCTACGAGCAGTACTTC
CASSPGMIRPSYEQYF
>TRBJ2-1|TRBV18|few|TRBD2
TGTGCCAGCTCACCTGGACTAGCGGGAGGGAATGAGCAGTTCTTC
CASSPGLAGGNEQFF
>TRBJ2-7|TRBV7-9|many|TRBD2
TGTGCCAGCAGCTTAGGTGGACTAGCGGTCTCTGAGCAGTACTTC
CASSLGGLAVSEQYF
>TRBJ2-2|TRBV27|many|-
TGTGCCAGCAGTCGAAAGATCCCCCCCGGGGAGCTGTTTTTT
CASSRKIPPGELFF
>TRBJ2-7|TRBV9|many|-
TGTGCCAGCAGCGTAGTGGACAACTACGAGCAGTACTTC
CASSVVDNYEQYF
>TRBJ1-1|TRBV6-5|many|-
TGTGCCAGCAGTTCGGGACGGCCGTACGCTGAAGCTTTCTTT
CASSSGRPYAEAFF
>TRBJ1-2|TRBV30|many|-
TGTGCCTGGACCCAATCCGGGGGCGGCTATGGCTACACCTTC
CAWTQSGGGYGYTF
>TRBJ1-3|TRBV6-1|many|-
TGTGCCAGCATCTTCGGACGGACCTCTGGAAACACCATATATTTT
CASIFGRTSGNTIYF